This T cell receptor beta chain came from a study of shared clonotypes between healthy human individuals. General study results and limits: Expectations were that clonotype sharing among donors would be affected by sequencing depth.

CDR3 length: 14 amino acids. The germline V and J ends were trimmed by 3 bases and 0 bases, with 7 bases remaining between them. Germline V gene sequence: CDR1 SGHTA, CDR2 FQGNSA. Worth noting for this clone: Its antigen is unidentified.

Libraries were prepared by immunoSEQ multiplex PCR; TCRdb keeps only in-frame clonotypes and omits some of them. In the table there are more than 2,000,000 clones, more than 85% of which are singletons. The rearrangement joins TRBV7-2 to TRBJ2-3; D remains unclear. Specimen: naive CD4+ T cells from PBMCs. Subset of the sample: CD45RA+ positively selected. This TCR derives from a man younger than 35 in good health. Some clones in this sample may be carry-over from other donors' samples. CDR3 sequence: CASSFRPSTDTQYF. The CDR3, as DNA: TGTGCCAGCAGCTTCAGACCCAGCACAGATACGCAGTATTTT.